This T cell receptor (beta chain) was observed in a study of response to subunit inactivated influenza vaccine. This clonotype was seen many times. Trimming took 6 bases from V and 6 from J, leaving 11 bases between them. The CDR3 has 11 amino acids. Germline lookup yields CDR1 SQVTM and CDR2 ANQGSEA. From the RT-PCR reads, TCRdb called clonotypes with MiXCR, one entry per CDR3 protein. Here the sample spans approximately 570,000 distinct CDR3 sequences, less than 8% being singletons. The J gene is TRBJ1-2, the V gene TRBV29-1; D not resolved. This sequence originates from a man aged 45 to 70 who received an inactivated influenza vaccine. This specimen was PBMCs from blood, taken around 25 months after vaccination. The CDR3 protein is CSVDSTDGYTF. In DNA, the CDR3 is TGCAGCGTGGACTCAACTGATGGCTACACCTTC.